This T cell receptor beta chain was identified in a study of T-cell memory formation after mild COVID-19 (dated by TCRdb to the early 2020s). A note on the overall study: TCR sequence clusters from the two donors were largely donor specific. T-cell clones expanding and contracting after mild COVID-19 in two donors were tracked by longitudinal TCRalpha and TCRbeta repertoire sequencing. The cohort comprised two young, previously healthy adult volunteers, one female and one male. What the study reported, not specific to this receptor: SARS-CoV-2 specificity of the second-wave clones peaking on day 37 was not confirmed. The detection of some responding clones in pre-infection memory suggests that pre-existing cross-reactive memory T cells joined the SARS-CoV-2 response. Contracting CD4+ clones were found mainly in CM and EM memory subsets, while CD8+ clones were enriched in EMRA. Clones contracting from day 15 to 85 had balanced CD4/CD8 phenotypes, while a second wave expanding from day 15 to 37 was biased towards CD4+. The study covered only a couple of mild cases, and larger cohorts including severe cases with pre-infection samples were considered necessary.

Of note for this clonotype: Its antigen target is currently unknown. Base qualities were left out, and no much larger clone turns up one base away.

Ficoll-Paque density gradient centrifugation was the method used to isolate PBMCs. Sequencing relied on an Illumina NovaSeq 6000. TCRalpha and TCRbeta cDNA libraries were constructed by 5'RACE with constant-segment primers, with sample barcodes and unique molecular identifiers being introduced. RNA was extracted from every sample with Trizol reagent. Amplification of the libraries took two PCR steps, and the second step added a second sample barcode plus Illumina TruSeq adapters. Libraries were sequenced on an Illumina NovaSeq with 2 x 150 bp paired-end reads. Per the source publication's procedure: The reads were demultiplexed and collapsed into UMI-guided consensus sequences using migec v1.2.7. Using mixcr v2.1.11, UMI consensuses were aligned to TRA and TRB V and J templates and then assembled into clonotypes. A clonotype was counted as expanded or contracted only when both edgeR and NoisET called the clonotype significant, with the noise models trained on biological replicates. For edgeR calls, a false discovery rate-adjusted p below 0.01 and a log2 fold-change threshold of 1 were applied. As an exploratory analysis of dynamics, PCA with hierarchical clustering was applied to max-normalized trajectories of the 1000 most abundant clonotypes. Separately sequenced CD4+ and CD8+ repertoires were used to assign the CD4 or CD8 phenotype of responding clones. TCRdb trimmed the raw reads at Q25, called clones with MiXCR and kept productive beta chains. One record per CDR3 amino acid sequence lists the most common genes and DNA. The V and J calls here are based on TCRdb, not the publication. This sample has about 290,000 distinct CDR3 sequences in its table, and roughly 18% of those were observed once. The ten largest make up 20% to 25% of the sample.

Sample: PBMCs or a T cell subset sorted from them (not recorded which). The sequence was obtained from a man between 18 and 29 years old who had mild COVID-19 (a few samples of this study predate the infection). The sample titles of this study are shuffled in the database, so cell type and time point are left out; the donor was told from shared clones.

The DNA sequence is as follows: TGTGCCAGCAGTTATATGGCAGGGGGCGGTGGTCAGCCCCAGCATTTT. It is translated as CASSYMAGGGGQPQHF. This chain joins TRBV6-6 to TRBJ1-5, with TRBD1 identical over 8 junction bases. From cysteine to phenylalanine, the CDR3 is 16 amino acids long. The sequence is cut down to CDR3 DNA, 48 bases in frame from base 1. Trimming accounts for 3 bases at V and 6 bases at J, while the number of junction bases matched to no gene is 10. CDR1 and CDR2 (MNHNY, SVGAGI) derive from the germline V gene (reference sequence).